The TCR beta chain described here comes from a study of T cells after yellow fever vaccination. Study-wide findings and caveats: The secondary response was weaker, and its peak arrived faster, on day 5 versus 15.

Germline values: CDR1 SGHKS, CDR2 YYEKEE (reference sequence). The CDR3 runs to 13 residues. The trim removed 4 bases at V and 3 bases at J, leaving 3 bases unmatched. TCRdb re-analysed the 5' RACE reads in MiXCR, keeping a single row per CDR3 protein. This sample yields roughly 300,000 distinct CDR3 sequences, of which roughly 7.5% are seen a single time; roughly 18% belongs to the top ten. A note on this clonotype: The antigen is not known.

This receptor was obtained from a man aged 18 to 29 who received the YFV17D yellow fever vaccine. The starting material was PBMCs, obtained roughly 45 days after the first yellow fever vaccination. The genes are TRBV5-5 and TRBJ1-2; 7 bases are a match to TRBD1. The CDR3 loop reads CASSRDRYYGYTF. The CDR3 DNA is TGTGCCAGCAGCCGGGACAGATACTATGGCTACACCTTC.